These 20 T cell receptor beta chains were sequenced from one sample in a study of immune cell composition in non-small cell lung cancer. Normal lung sampling was at least 3 cm from the tumour, as distant as possible. Produced via immunoSEQ multiplex PCR; TCRdb's table is partial and in-frame only. The sample has over 15,000 clones, about three quarters seen once; the top ten hold over 9%. The sample was also reused in another study, on CD4 T cells in lung cancer.

Sequencing used non-adjacent lung tissue. Receptors were obtained from a human donor with non-small cell lung cancer.

Only one count was recorded for this clone. The rearrangement uses TRBV7-2 and TRBJ2-4; possible D gene TRBD2, 5 bases. Germline V gene sequence: CDR1 SGHTA, CDR2 FQGNSA. The germline V and J ends were trimmed by 8 bases and 6 bases, with 14 bases remaining between them. This CDR3 is built from 13 residues. Written as DNA, the CDR3 is TGTGCCAGCGCCCCGGGAAGCATAAACATTCAGTACTTC. It codes for CASAPGSINIQYF.

The chain has TRBV6-1 and TRBJ1-2; 8 bases align to TRBD1. Per the germline V gene, CDR1 is MNHNS and CDR2 is SASEGT. The V gene end was trimmed by 5 bases and the J gene end by 7 bases; junction bases not matched to a gene: 6. The CDR3 extends over 13 amino acids. The CDR3 DNA reads as TGTGCCAGCAGTCCACAGGGGGAGGGTGGCTACACCTTC. This gives the protein CASSPQGEGGYTF.

The chain combines TRBV19 with TRBJ2-3; 7 nucleotides align to TRBD1. In germline, CDR1 is LNHDA, CDR2 SQIVND (reference sequence). This CDR3 contains 15 residues. V lost 4 bases, J lost 2 bases, and 6 bases stayed unmatched. CDR3 nucleotides: TGTGCCAGTAGTACCACAGGGGTTTACACAGATACGCAGTATTTT. As protein: CASSTTGVYTDTQYF.

A few counts support this clone. The rearrangement links TRBV5-1 to TRBJ1-6; D gene unclear. Germline V gene data show CDR1 as SGHRS and CDR2 as YFSETQ. V shed 4 bases and J shed 10 bases, with 18 bases lying between them. The CDR3 runs 15 residues. CDR3 DNA: TGCGCCAGCAGCCCGGAAGGACGGCGGGTATCACCCCTCCACTTT. It translates to CASSPEGRRVSPLHF.

Note on this clone: A junction end diverges from the germline sequence, so it may reflect a read error. J is TRBJ1-1 and V is TRBV15; 10 nucleotides agree with TRBD1. This CDR3 region has 15 residues. Germline loops: CDR1 LNHNV, CDR2 YYDKDF (reference sequence). This chain's CDR3 is CATSREGQGNAEAFF. The DNA for the CDR3 is TGTGCCACCAGCAGAGAGGGACAGGGGAACGCTGAAGCTTTCTTT.

V is TRBV4-3 and J is TRBJ2-2, with D uncertain. This CDR3 has 15 amino acids. From germline, CDR1 is LGHNA and CDR2 YSLEER. The germline V and J ends were trimmed by 1 base and 0 bases, with 6 bases remaining between them. CDR3 nucleotides: TGCGCCAGCAGCCAAGTAAATACGAACACCGGGGAGCTGTTTTTT. Translated: CASSQVNTNTGELFF.

V usage is TRBV5-6 and J usage is TRBJ2-1, with D unresolved. CDR1 SGHDT and CDR2 YYEEEE come from the germline V gene. Trimming left V 4 bases short and J 0 bases short, with 20 bases between. The CDR3 has 18 residues. The CDR3: CASSTTWPTGSSYNEQFF. CDR3 DNA sequence: TGTGCCAGCAGCACCACGTGGCCTACTGGCAGCTCCTACAATGAGCAGTTCTTC.

The chain joins TRBV2 to TRBJ1-2; tentative D call: TRBD1 (5 bases). The CDR3 runs 15 residues. Between the trimmed V and J ends, which lost 4 bases and 0 bases, there was a span of 12 bases. From germline, CDR1 is SNHLY and CDR2 FYNNEI. CDR3 region: CASSGGAVANYGYTF. DNA for the CDR3: TGTGCCAGCAGTGGTGGGGCCGTCGCTAACTATGGCTACACCTTC.

The CDR3 sequence is CASSATSNTGELFF. In DNA, the CDR3 is TGTGCCAGCAGCGCTACGTCCAACACCGGGGAGCTGTTTTTT. The V call is TRBV11-1, the J call TRBJ2-2; D remains unclear. Trimming took 5 bases from V and 2 from J, leaving 9 bases between them. The CDR3 spans 14 residues. Looked up from germline, CDR1 is SGHAT and CDR2 is FQDESV (reference sequence).

The chain carries TRBV10-1 and TRBJ1-2, with D perhaps matching TRBD1 (5 bases). Per germline, CDR1 WNHNN and CDR2 SYGVQD (reference sequence). The CDR3 sequence is 16 residues long. The ends were cut back, 3 bases at V and 1 base at J, with 15 bases in the middle. CDR3 region: CASSEETAMLNYGYTF. In nucleotides, the CDR3 is TGCGCCAGCAGTGAAGAGACAGCCATGCTTAACTATGGCTACACCTTC.

In this sample, this clone turned up a few times. V and J are TRBV7-9 and TRBJ1-6; D gene unclear. V lost 0 bases and J 8 bases, leaving 5 bases between the germline ends. Germline V gives CDR1 SEHNR, CDR2 FQNEAQ (reference sequence). The CDR3 totals 13 residues. CDR3 nucleotide sequence: TGTGCCAGCAGCTTAGCGAGGGATTCACCCCTCCACTTT. Amino acid sequence: CASSLARDSPLHF.

This clone showed up just once. DNA for the CDR3: TGTGCCAGCAGCCAACCCCAGGGAGACAATGAGCAGTTCTTC. It specifies CASSQPQGDNEQFF. This sequence joins TRBV4-2 and TRBJ2-1, with D perhaps being TRBD1 or TRBD2 (5 bases each). The V gene lost 2 bases and the J gene lost 5 bases, with 10 bases spanning the gap. The V gene's germline CDR1 is LGHNA and CDR2 YNFKEQ. CDR3 length: 14 residues.

This rearrangement joins TRBV7-9 to TRBJ1-4; D not resolved. The CDR3 runs to 15 residues. Per germline, CDR1 SEHNR and CDR2 FQNEAQ (reference sequence). V lost 4 bases to trimming and J lost 6 bases, with 15 bases between them. DNA of the CDR3: TGTGCCAGCAGCTCGAGGTCGGGGAGGCATGAAAAACTGTTTTTT. Its translation: CASSSRSGRHEKLFF.

A few counts support this clone. This rearrangement joins TRBV2 to TRBJ1-2; TRBD1 might be the D (6 bases). Trimming took 6 bases from V and 1 from J, leaving 12 bases between them. Per the germline V gene, CDR1 is SNHLY and CDR2 is FYNNEI. This CDR3 comprises 14 residues. CDR3 sequence reads: CASRPGGSNYGYTF. The DNA for the CDR3 is TGTGCCAGCAGGCCTGGGGGCAGTAACTATGGCTACACCTTC. The full variable domain, its missing parts supplied by reference TRBV2 and TRBJ1-2, is EPEVTQTPSHQVTQMGQEVILRCVPISNHLYFYWYRQILGQKVEFLVSFYNNEISEKSEIFDDQFSVERPDGSNFTLKIRSTKLEDSAMYFCASRPGGSNYGYTFGSGTRLTVV.

The chain uses TRBV18 and TRBJ2-3; 12 bases agree with TRBD2. Losses at the gene ends were 3 bases for V and 5 bases for J; bases not matched to a gene: 3. This CDR3 spans 15 amino acids. Germline V CDR1 and CDR2: KGHSH, LQKENI. CDR3 DNA sequence: TGTGCCAGCTCACCGCAACTAGCGGGGGGAGATACGCAGTATTTT. Protein: CASSPQLAGGDTQYF.

The chain carries TRBV7-2 and TRBJ2-1; 9 bases agree with TRBD2. Germline CDR1 is SGHTA and CDR2 is FQGNSA. The V segment lost 5 bases and the J segment 4 bases; nucleotides outside the gene matches: 12. This CDR3 is 17 amino acids long. The CDR3, as DNA: TGTGCCAGCAGCCCCAGGGGGGCGGGGGGGACTTACAATGAGCAGTTCTTC. This codes for CASSPRGAGGTYNEQFF.

This clone has a handful of counts. The chain employs TRBV19 and TRBJ1-5; the match to TRBD1 covers 10 bases. The CDR3 is 14 amino acids. The germline V gene encodes CDR1 LNHDA and CDR2 SQIVND (reference sequence). J was trimmed by 5 bases and V by 5 bases; bases with no gene match: 3. CDR3 amino acids: CASSPGQGHQPQHF. CDR3 sequence (DNA): TGTGCCAGTAGTCCGGGACAGGGGCATCAGCCCCAGCATTTT.

This rearrangement joins TRBV2 to TRBJ2-1; D uncertain. This CDR3 spans 16 amino acids. In germline, CDR1 is SNHLY, CDR2 FYNNEI. The germline V and J ends were trimmed by 0 bases and 2 bases, with 11 bases remaining between them. CDR3 amino acids: CASSEAVTNTYNEQFF. In nucleotides, the CDR3 is TGTGCCAGCAGTGAAGCGGTGACAAACACCTACAATGAGCAGTTCTTC.

In its sample, this clone was seen a few times. This chain connects TRBV18 to TRBJ2-2; no clear D. In germline, CDR1 is KGHSH, CDR2 LQKENI. The CDR3 contains 15 residues. Trimming took off 0 bases at V and 5 bases at J, with 10 bases between the two ends. The CDR3 loop is CASSPPLLGTGELFF. DNA of the CDR3: TGTGCCAGCTCACCACCCCTCTTAGGAACCGGGGAGCTGTTTTTT. The variable domain in full, completed from reference TRBV18 and TRBJ2-2, reads NAGVMQNPRHLVRRRGQEARLRCSPMKGHSHVYWYRQLPEEGLKFMVYLQKENIIDESGMPKERFSAEFPKEGPSILRIQQVVRGDSAAYFCASSPPLLGTGELFFGEGSRLTVL.

V and J are TRBV6-5 and TRBJ1-2; D unclear. V lost 6 bases to trimming and J lost 0 bases, with 11 bases between them. The CDR3 contains 14 residues. Germline-derived CDR1 and CDR2 are MNHEY and SVGAGI. The chain's CDR3 is CASRPTVANYGYTF. CDR3 sequence (DNA): TGTGCCAGCAGACCGACGGTAGCTAACTATGGCTACACCTTC.